These 17 T cell receptor beta chains were all obtained from the same sample, sequenced in a study of T-cell reconstitution after alpha-beta-depleted transplantation in children. Unique molecular identifiers featured in how the TCRbeta library was prepared. In TCRdb, the PCR reads were re-called with MiXCR into one record per CDR3 protein. This table holds 440,000 or so distinct CDR3 sequences, approximately 11% found once. Sample: PBMCs from the stem cell graft donor, taken from the stem cell graft. The source is a human donor who donated a stem cell graft to a child with acute myeloid leukemia.

The chain is built from TRBV20-1 and TRBJ2-5, with D unclear. The CDR3 has 14 amino acids. Trimming removed 3 bases at V and 2 bases at J, with 13 bases between. In germline, CDR1 is DFQATT, CDR2 SNEGSKA (reference sequence). CDR3 sequence (DNA): TGCAGTGCTAGTATTATGCTAGGTCAAGAGACCCAGTACTTC. It codes for CSASIMLGQETQYF.

This clonotype was seen many times. The J gene is TRBJ2-2, the V gene TRBV12-3 or TRBV12-4, with a tentative D call TRBD2 (6 bases). CDR3 length: 14 residues. V lost 6 bases, J lost 5 bases, and 13 bases lay in between. The CDR3 coding sequence is TGTGCCAGCAGCTTGGGGGGAGGAACCGGGGAGCTGTTTTTT. Translation gives CASSLGGGTGELFF.

As to this clonotype: The germline gene is not matched at one end of the junction; a read error may be the cause. The CDR3 protein is CASSASSALNEQFF. DNA of the CDR3: TGTGCCAGCAGCGCCTCAAGTGCCTTAAATGAACAGTTCTTC. This chain connects TRBV9 to TRBJ2-1; D is uncertain. The CDR3 consists of 14 residues. CDR1 is SGDLS and CDR2 is YYNGEE in the germline V gene. Complete variable domain (other parts from reference TRBV9 and TRBJ2-1): DSGVTQTPKHLITATGQRVTLRCSPRSGDLSVYWYQQSLDQGLQFLIQYYNGEERAKGNILERFSAQQFPDLHSELNLSSLELGDSALYFCASSASSALNEQFFGPGTRLTVL.

The chain recombines TRBV10-3 with TRBJ2-1; 10 bases fit TRBD2. With V trimmed by 10 bases and J by 3 bases, 18 bases remained unmatched. Germline V gene sequence: CDR1 ENHRY, CDR2 SYGVKD. CDR3 length: 18 residues. Here the CDR3 reads CATRAASGGPPLYNEQFF. For the CDR3, the DNA is TGTGCCACCCGGGCGGCTAGCGGGGGCCCCCCTCTCTACAATGAGCAGTTCTTC.

V is TRBV5-1 and J is TRBJ1-2; D unresolved. The V end was cut by 0 bases, the J end by 3 bases, with 24 bases between. This CDR3 spans 19 amino acids. The germline V gene has CDR1 SGHRS and CDR2 YFSETQ. CDR3 protein: CASSLDGDSRSRSDYGYTF. The CDR3 DNA reads TGCGCCAGCAGCTTGGATGGGGATTCGCGATCCCGGTCGGACTATGGCTACACCTTC.

The sample holds a few counts of this clonotype. V gene TRBV12-3 or TRBV12-4 combines with J gene TRBJ2-1, with TRBD1 matching 9 bases. V lost 6 bases and J lost 7; bases outside the gene matches: 7. The CDR3 has 14 residues. For the CDR3, the DNA is TGTGCCAGCAGGCCCGGGACAGGGAGGAATGAGCAGTTCTTC. Protein sequence: CASRPGTGRNEQFF.

This sequence joins TRBV5-1 and TRBJ1-2; possible D gene TRBD1, 5 bases. This CDR3 is 14 amino acids long. Germline CDR1 and CDR2: SGHRS and YFSETQ. V was shortened by 4 bases and J by 4 bases, with 14 bases between the two germline ends. The CDR3 sequence: CASSTEGLGYGYTF. The CDR3 DNA sequence: TGCGCCAGCAGCACCGAGGGGTTAGGCTATGGCTACACCTTC.

This chain connects TRBV15 to TRBJ2-1; D gene uncertain. V shed 5 bases and J shed 6 bases, with 11 bases lying between them. From germline, CDR1 is LNHNV and CDR2 YYDKDF (reference sequence). This CDR3 contains 13 residues. The CDR3 loop reads CATSGSTFNEQFF. CDR3 nucleotides: TGTGCCACCAGCGGTTCGACTTTCAATGAGCAGTTCTTC.

This clonotype was recorded many times. The V call is TRBV3-1, the J call TRBJ1-6; D unclear. V gave up 8 bases and J gave up 8 bases, with 10 bases separating them. The germline V gene encodes CDR1 LGHDT and CDR2 YNNKEL (reference sequence). This CDR3 is built from 12 residues. CDR3 amino acids: CASGRPDSPLHF. The CDR3 DNA follows: TGTGCCAGCGGGCGGCCAGATTCACCCCTCCACTTT.

The DNA for the CDR3 is TGCAGTGCTAGAGATTGGGAGGGCCAAGAGACCCAGTACTTC. Protein sequence: CSARDWEGQETQYF. This chain uses TRBV20-1 with TRBJ2-5, with TRBD2 matching over 7 bases. The CDR3 has 14 amino acids. Germline V gene lookup returns CDR1 DFQATT and CDR2 SNEGSKA (reference sequence). Trimming removed 0 bases from V and 1 base from J; junction bases left unmatched: 2.

The CDR3 DNA is TGTGCCAGCAGCCCACCAGGGTATTCACCCCTCCACTTT. Translation gives CASSPPGYSPLHF. The rearrangement uses TRBV5-8 and TRBJ1-6; D perhaps matches TRBD1 (5 bases). V was pared by 4 bases and J by 8 bases, with 10 bases between. The CDR3 runs to 13 residues. Germline V gene lookup returns CDR1 SGHTS and CDR2 YDEGEE.

This clonotype came up a few times. J is TRBJ1-5 and V is TRBV27; TRBD1 aligns across 7 bases. The V and J ends lost 2 bases and 6 bases, in that order; junction bases with no gene match: 7. CDR1 MNHEY and CDR2 SMNVEV come from the germline V gene (reference sequence). The CDR3 has 15 amino acids. The CDR3 DNA reads as TGTGCCAGCAGTTTAAACCTACAGGGGACTCAGCCCCAGCATTTT. It yields the protein CASSLNLQGTQPQHF.

This chain uses TRBV20-1 with TRBJ2-7; the match to TRBD1 covers 7 bases. Germline V gene sequence: CDR1 DFQATT, CDR2 SNEGSKA (reference sequence). Losses at the gene ends were 6 bases for V and 2 bases for J; bases not matched to a gene: 7. The CDR3 runs to 13 residues. The DNA for the CDR3 is TGCAGTGCAGAAGCCGGGACAGCCTACGAGCAGTACTTC. Translated: CSAEAGTAYEQYF.

In this sample, this clonotype turned up many times. The chain carries TRBV11-3 and TRBJ2-2, with TRBD2 identical over 14 bases. This CDR3 region has 17 residues. Germline CDR1 and CDR2: SGHNT and YENEEA. V lost 0 bases and J lost 5; bases outside the gene matches: 2. The CDR3 loop is CASSLDRTSGRTGELFF. In DNA, the CDR3 is TGTGCCAGCAGCTTAGATCGGACTAGCGGGAGGACCGGGGAGCTGTTTTTT. Combining the CDR3 with reference TRBV11-3 and TRBJ2-2 gives the whole variable domain EAGVVQSPRYKIIEKKQPVAFWCNPISGHNTLYWYLQNLGQGPELLIRYENEEAVDDSQLPKDRFSAERLKGVDSTLKIQPAELGDSAVYLCASSLDRTSGRTGELFFGEGSRLTVL.

This chain uses TRBV6-5 with TRBJ2-7, with TRBD1 as a possible D gene (6 bases). V lost 2 bases to trimming and J lost 9 bases, with 20 bases between them. This CDR3 spans 15 amino acids. Germline V gene data show CDR1 as MNHEY and CDR2 as SVGAGI. CDR3 in amino acids: CASSYGGRGSGVQYF. The CDR3 region has the DNA TGTGCCAGCAGTTACGGCGGCAGGGGATCCGGCGTGCAGTACTTC.

The V call is TRBV6-1, the J call TRBJ2-2; TRBD1 or TRBD2 may be the D gene (5 bases each). CDR1 is MNHNS and CDR2 is SASEGT in the germline V gene. V was clipped by 7 bases and J by 6 bases, with 21 bases between them. This CDR3 has 16 residues. CDR3 sequence: CASTFGAGSGAGELFF. The CDR3 bases are TGTGCCAGCACCTTCGGGGCAGGATCGGGCGCCGGGGAGCTGTTTTTT.

The chain links TRBV5-4 to TRBJ2-7; D is perhaps TRBD1 or TRBD2 (6 bases each). Germline V gives CDR1 SGHNT, CDR2 YYREEE (reference sequence). The CDR3 length is 15 residues. Trimming removed 3 bases from V and 7 bases from J, with 20 bases in between. For the CDR3, the DNA is TGTGCCAGCAGCTCGGGAGACAGGTCGCTCAGTGAGCAGTACTTC. Its translation: CASSSGDRSLSEQYF.